The 26 T cell receptor beta chains presented below share a single source sample, sequenced in a study of blood T cell repertoires in COVID-19. Clones were sequenced by immunoSEQ multiplex PCR, and TCRdb holds only the in-frame ones, with some missing. This table has more than 150,000 clones, 85% to 90% appearing once. The specimen sequenced was peripheral blood. These receptors all come from a woman aged 18-29 years who had recovered from COVID-19.

CDR3 sequence (DNA): TGTGCCAGCAGCTTGGAGGCACGGGACCCAAGTCCACAGGGGTTCTTC. The encoded protein is CASSLEARDPSPQGFF. The rearrangement uses TRBV7-2 and TRBJ2-1; D may be TRBD1 (6 bases). The CDR3 is 16 amino acids. V dropped 3 bases and J dropped 15 bases, with 27 bases sitting between them. The germline gives CDR1 SGHTA, CDR2 FQGNSA.

This clone has just one count. The genes are TRBV6-6 and TRBJ2-7; 8 bases agree with TRBD2. The CDR3 has 14 amino acids. CDR1 and CDR2 (germline): MNHNY, SVGAGI (reference sequence). For the CDR3, the DNA is TGTCGAACTCATATCGGGACTAGTGTTTACGAGCAGTACGTC. This translates into CRTHIGTSVYEQYV.

This clone was detected only a few times. The chain is built from TRBV10-2 and TRBJ1-1; D perhaps matches TRBD1 (5 bases). Germline CDR1 reads WSHSY; CDR2 reads SAAADI. The CDR3 covers 14 residues. Trimming stripped 9 bases from V and 2 bases from J, with 16 bases between. CDR3 sequence (DNA): TGCGCCAGTGCGATACAGGTGGAAAACACTGAAGCTTTCTTT. Translated: CASAIQVENTEAFF.

The chain couples TRBV14 to TRBJ2-3; 7 nucleotides align to TRBD2. Germline lookup yields CDR1 SGHDN and CDR2 FVKESK. CDR3 length: 16 residues. V lost 3 bases to trimming and J lost 7 bases; unmatched junction nucleotides: 13. The CDR3 DNA reads as TGTGCCAGCAGCCACCTATCCCTGGGAGGGCCTTATACGCAGTATTTT. This encodes CASSHLSLGGPYTQYF.

The chain carries TRBV7-2 and TRBJ1-3; TRBD1 matches 10 bases. Trimming took 5 bases from V and 4 from J; bases not matched to a gene: 5. The CDR3 has 15 residues. Germline-derived CDR1 and CDR2 are SGHTA and FQGNSA. The CDR3 coding sequence is TGTGCCAGCAGCCAGGGACAGGGGCGGGGAAACACCATATATTTT. It codes for CASSQGQGRGNTIYF.

The rearrangement joins TRBV5-6 to TRBJ1-3, with 8 bases fitting TRBD1. Trimming at V came to 5 bases and at J to 4 bases, leaving 8 bases not matched to a gene. The length of the CDR3 is 15 residues. CDR1 and CDR2 from the germline V gene are SGHDT and YYEEEE. CDR3 sequence: CASSTDRVLGNTIYF. The CDR3 DNA is TGTGCCAGCAGTACGGACAGGGTTCTAGGAAACACCATATATTTT. Full variable domain (remainder filled in from reference TRBV5-6 and TRBJ1-3): DAGVTQSPTHLIKTRGQQVTLRCSPKSGHDTVSWYQQALGQGPQFIFQYYEEEERQRGNFPDRFSGHQFPNYSSELNVNALLLGDSALYLCASSTDRVLGNTIYFGEGSWLTVV.

The rearrangement joins TRBV27 to TRBJ1-2, with 7 nucleotides matching TRBD1. This CDR3 contains 16 residues. CDR1 is MNHEY and CDR2 is SMNVEV in the germline V gene (reference sequence). J lost 4 bases, V lost 0 bases, and 8 bases had no gene match. This chain's CDR3 is CASSLSVTGRAYGYTF. The CDR3 DNA follows: TGTGCCAGCAGTTTATCCGTGACAGGGCGCGCCTATGGCTACACCTTC.

This chain links TRBV7-2 with TRBJ1-3; weak D call: TRBD1 (6 bases). The CDR3 runs 17 residues. V was clipped by 5 bases and J by 0 bases, with 17 bases between them. The germline V gene has CDR1 SGHTA and CDR2 FQGNSA. CDR3 bases: TGTGCCAGCAGCCCAGGACAGCAAACCGTCTCTGGAAACACCATATATTTT. This codes for CASSPGQQTVSGNTIYF.

The chain joins TRBV7-2 to TRBJ1-5, with 8 bases matching TRBD1. The V gene end was trimmed by 5 bases and the J gene end by 2 bases; junction bases not matched to a gene: 2. Looked up from germline, CDR1 is SGHTA and CDR2 is FQGNSA. The CDR3 loop spans 14 amino acids. The CDR3: CASSKGQGNQPQHF. CDR3 bases: TGTGCCAGCAGCAAGGGACAGGGCAATCAGCCCCAGCATTTT.

V is TRBV7-9 and J is TRBJ2-5; a possible D gene is TRBD2 (5 bases). CDR3 length: 15 residues. V was cut by 5 bases and J by 1 base, with 14 bases left in between. Looked up from germline, CDR1 is SEHNR and CDR2 is FQNEAQ (reference sequence). The DNA for the CDR3 is TGTGCCAGCAGCCCCCGGGGTAGCGCCCAAGAGACCCAGTACTTC. Protein product: CASSPRGSAQETQYF.

This clone appeared a single time. This chain links TRBV30 with TRBJ1-1, with TRBD1 matching over 8 bases. The germline V gene encodes CDR1 GTSNPN and CDR2 SVGIG (reference sequence). The J segment lost 0 bases and the V segment lost 5 bases, leaving 8 bases of the junction unmatched. The CDR3 sequence is 15 residues long. The CDR3 bases are TGTGCCTGGGTTATCGGACAGGGATTGAACACTGAAGCTTTCTTT. This translates into CAWVIGQGLNTEAFF.

The chain uses TRBV19 and TRBJ1-5; D remains ambiguous. Germline CDR1 reads LNHDA; CDR2 reads SQIVND (reference sequence). V shed 2 bases and J shed 0 bases, with 11 bases lying between them. The CDR3 loop spans 16 amino acids. Here the CDR3 DNA reads TGTGCCAGTAGTATATGGGAGAAATATAGCAATCAGCCCCAGCATTTT. It is translated as CASSIWEKYSNQPQHF.

The chain joins TRBV11-1 to TRBJ2-5, with 14 bases lining up with TRBD2. There are 15 residues in the CDR3. CDR1 is SGHAT and CDR2 is FQDESV in the germline V gene (reference sequence). V shed 5 bases and J 3 bases; nucleotides not matched to a gene: 2. CDR3 nucleotide sequence: TGTGCCAGCAGCATGGGACTAGCGGGGGAAGAGACCCAGTACTTC. Protein: CASSMGLAGEETQYF.

This chain links TRBV24-1 with TRBJ2-1; 10 bases agree with TRBD2. Trimming cost V 10 bases and J 7 bases; bases outside gene matches: 6. The CDR3 runs 13 residues. The germline gives CDR1 KGHDR, CDR2 SFDVKD. The CDR3, as DNA: TGTGCCACACGTCTAGCGGGAGATAATGAGCAGTTCTTC. Amino acids: CATRLAGDNEQFF.

This chain joins TRBV7-2 and TRBJ2-5, with TRBD2 matching over 13 bases. V gave up 1 base and J gave up 5 bases; unmatched junction bases: 4. Germline CDR1 is SGHTA and CDR2 is FQGNSA. CDR3 length: 16 residues. The CDR3 nucleotides are TGTGCCAGCAGCTTAGTGGAACTAGCGGGAGGGGAGACCCAGTACTTC. It codes for CASSLVELAGGETQYF.

Only a few counts were recorded for this clone. This chain joins TRBV18 and TRBJ2-1; no clear D gene. Germline V CDR1 and CDR2: KGHSH, LQKENI. The CDR3 length is 13 residues. The V end was cut by 3 bases, the J end by 5 bases, with 8 bases between. The CDR3 region has the DNA TGTGCCAGCTCACCGGGCATTAACAATGAGCAGTTCTTC. This sequence encodes CASSPGINNEQFF.

The J gene is TRBJ2-7, the V gene TRBV4-3, with a tentative D call TRBD2 (5 bases). Trimming removed 0 bases at V and 3 bases at J, with 18 bases between. Germline-derived CDR1 and CDR2 are LGHNA and YSLEER. The CDR3 has 17 residues. This CDR3 is CASSQDVIDGMNYEQYF. In DNA form, the CDR3 reads TGCGCCAGCAGCCAAGATGTCATAGACGGGATGAACTACGAGCAGTACTTC.

This chain joins TRBV11-2 and TRBJ1-3; 7 positions agree with TRBD1. J lost 2 bases, V lost 5 bases, and 15 bases had no gene match. The germline CDR1 and CDR2 sequences are SGHAT and FQNNGV. The CDR3 is made up of 18 amino acids. The CDR3, as DNA: TGTGCCAGCAGCATCTACCCCGGGACAGCAGGGGCTGGAAACACCATATATTTT. This translates into CASSIYPGTAGAGNTIYF.

The CDR3 DNA follows: TGTGCCAGCAGCCCCACTAGCGGGAGCGATCAAGAGACCCAGTACTTC. This gives the protein CASSPTSGSDQETQYF. This rearrangement joins TRBV4-2 to TRBJ2-5; 11 nucleotides line up with TRBD2. The CDR3 totals 16 residues. Germline V gene lookup returns CDR1 LGHNA and CDR2 YNFKEQ. With 4 bases clipped from V and 2 bases from J, the junction kept 6 bases outside the gene matches.

The rearrangement joins TRBV6-1 to TRBJ1-2; D is ambiguous. This CDR3 region has 12 residues. V lost 0 bases to trimming and J lost 7 bases, with 6 bases between them. Germline lookup yields CDR1 MNHNS and CDR2 SASEGT. CDR3 loop: CASSEASGGYTF. As DNA, the CDR3 is TGTGCCAGCAGTGAAGCGAGTGGTGGCTACACCTTC.

The V gene is TRBV7-2, the J gene TRBJ2-7; D gene uncertain. Trimming removed 2 bases from V and 3 bases from J, with 20 bases in between. Germline CDR1 is SGHTA and CDR2 is FQGNSA. The CDR3 loop spans 17 amino acids. The CDR3 is CASSLLRPGVLCYEQYV. The CDR3 DNA is TGTGCCAGCAGCTTATTGAGACCTGGAGTTCTATGCTACGAGCAGTACGTC.

The chain combines TRBV9 with TRBJ2-5; 8 bases match TRBD2. CDR1 SGDLS and CDR2 YYNGEE come from the germline V gene. This CDR3 has 15 amino acids. The V and J ends lost 2 bases and 4 bases, in that order; junction bases with no gene match: 7. The CDR3 region has the DNA TGTGCCAGCAGCGTGGGACGGGGGGGCGGAGAGACCCAGTACTTC. Translating gives CASSVGRGGGETQYF.

The chain has TRBV7-3 and TRBJ2-3; TRBD1 aligns across 7 bases. The CDR3 sequence is 15 residues long. Unmatched junction bases numbered 13, after V lost 5 bases and J lost 8 bases. Germline CDR1 reads SGHTA; CDR2 reads FQGTGA. The CDR3 is CASSPTGAGRGTQYF. CDR3 bases: TGTGCCAGCAGCCCCACAGGGGCTGGTCGGGGTACGCAGTATTTT.

This clone was seen more than once but under ten times. V is TRBV4-3 and J is TRBJ1-1; D is unresolved. Trimming pared 4 bases from V and 5 bases from J, leaving 11 bases between. The CDR3 consists of 13 residues. Germline CDR1 and CDR2: LGHNA and YSLEER. This chain's CDR3 is CASSRGRDTEAFF. The CDR3 DNA reads TGCGCCAGCAGCCGCGGGAGGGATACTGAAGCTTTCTTT.

V usage is TRBV19 and J usage is TRBJ1-4, with D perhaps TRBD1 (5 bases). Germline CDR1 is LNHDA and CDR2 is SQIVND (reference sequence). The CDR3 covers 15 residues. V dropped 7 bases and J dropped 0 bases, with 12 bases sitting between them. The DNA for the CDR3 is TGTGCCAGTACTACAGGCTATGCAACTAATGAAAAACTGTTTTTT. This encodes CASTTGYATNEKLFF. Looking up the rest from reference TRBV19 and TRBJ1-4 gives the full variable domain: DGGITQSPKYLFRKEGQNVTLSCEQNLNHDAMYWYRQDPGQGLRLIYYSQIVNDFQKGDIAEGYSVSREKKESFPLTVTSAQKNPTAFYLCASTTGYATNEKLFFGSGTQLSVL.

This chain links TRBV4-3 with TRBJ2-1, with TRBD2 as a possible D gene (7 bases). Germline CDR1 LGHNA, CDR2 YSLEER. Trimming shortened V by 4 bases and J by 7 bases, and 17 bases separated the two germline ends. This CDR3 is 15 amino acids long. The CDR3 bases are TGCGCCAGCAGCCCCCAGGGGAGGGAGGCGAATGAGCAGTTCTTC. Its translation: CASSPQGREANEQFF.